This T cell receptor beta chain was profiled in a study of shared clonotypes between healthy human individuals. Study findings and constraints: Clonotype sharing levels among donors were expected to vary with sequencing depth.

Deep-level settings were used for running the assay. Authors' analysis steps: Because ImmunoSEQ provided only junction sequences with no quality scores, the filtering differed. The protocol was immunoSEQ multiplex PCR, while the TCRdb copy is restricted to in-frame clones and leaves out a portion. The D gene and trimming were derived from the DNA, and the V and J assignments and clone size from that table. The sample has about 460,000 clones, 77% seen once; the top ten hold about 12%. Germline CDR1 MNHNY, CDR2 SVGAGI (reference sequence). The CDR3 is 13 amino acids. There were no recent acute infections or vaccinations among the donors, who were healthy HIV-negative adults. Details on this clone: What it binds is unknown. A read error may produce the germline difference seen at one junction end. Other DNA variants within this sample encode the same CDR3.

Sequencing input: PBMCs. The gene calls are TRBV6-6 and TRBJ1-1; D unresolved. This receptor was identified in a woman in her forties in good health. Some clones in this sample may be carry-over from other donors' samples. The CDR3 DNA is TGTGCCAGCGGTACGGGCTCGAACACTGAAGCTTTCTTC. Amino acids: CASGTGSNTEAFF.